The rows below give T cell receptor beta chains drawn from one sample of a study of blood T cell repertoires in COVID-19. Data came from immunoSEQ multiplex PCR; TCRdb stores just in-frame clones and leaves some out. The repertoire holds under 150,000 clones, with more than 75% as singletons. Sequenced input: peripheral blood. These receptors all stem from a man in his fifties with active COVID-19. CDR3s include the opening cysteine and the closing phenylalanine or tryptophan. D genes are given only for firm matches. Not all rows give a size; the values are once, few, many and, for expanded clones, a class.

J gene	clone size	D gene	V gene	CDR3 protein	CDR3 DNA
TRBJ2-4	once	TRBD1	TRBV7-2	CASSLAGTANIQYF	TGTGCCAGCAGCTTAGCGGGGACAGCAAACATTCAGTACTTC
TRBJ1-2	-	TRBD1	TRBV19	CASSGSWTGASNYGYTF	TGTGCCAGTAGTGGTAGCTGGACAGGGGCCTCTAACTATGGCTACACCTTC
TRBJ2-3	-	-	TRBV4-2	CASSLSQDTDTQYF	TGTGCCAGCAGCCTCTCCCAGGACACAGATACGCAGTATTTT
TRBJ2-3	-	TRBD2	TRBV29-1	CSVRGSEGSTDTQYF	TGCAGCGTGCGGGGGTCCGAGGGTAGCACAGATACGCAGTATTTT
TRBJ2-2	-	-	TRBV14	CASSPLTSLNTGELFF	TGTGCCAGCAGCCCCCTGACAAGTCTGAACACCGGGGAGCTGTTTTTT
TRBJ1-6	-	-	TRBV9	CASSVSARVYSPLHF	TGTGCCAGCAGCGTCTCGGCTCGGGTCTATTCACCCCTCCACTTT
TRBJ1-4	-	TRBD1	TRBV19	CASEGAGGKLFF	TGTGCCAGCGAGGGGGCGGGGGGGAAACTGTTTTTT
TRBJ2-2	-	-	TRBV6-5	CASSIDRAGELFF	TGTGCCAGCAGTATAGATCGAGCCGGGGAGCTGTTTTTT
TRBJ1-1	-	-	TRBV5-1	CASSLTGGNTEAFF	TGCGCCAGCAGCTTGACGGGGGGTAACACTGAAGCTTTCTTT
TRBJ1-5	-	-	TRBV4-1	CASSQDSPVNQPQHF	TGCGCCAGCAGCCAAGATTCGCCGGTTAATCAGCCCCAGCATTTT
TRBJ2-1	once	-	TRBV5-1	CASSLAGVGTYSYNEQFF	TGCGCCAGCAGCTTGGCCGGGGTCGGGACTTACTCCTACAATGAGCAGTTCTTC
TRBJ1-2	few	TRBD1	TRBV3-1/TRBV3-2	CASSQLTGDGGYTF	TGTGCCAGCAGCCAACTGACAGGGGATGGTGGCTACACCTTC
TRBJ2-7	-	-	TRBV7-8	CASGRDWAYEQYF	TGTGCCAGCGGTCGGGACTGGGCCTACGAGCAGTACTTC
TRBJ2-7	-	-	TRBV15	CATSRERRRDGYEQYF	TGTGCCACCAGCAGAGAAAGGAGGAGGGACGGCTACGAGCAGTACTTC
TRBJ2-3	-	-	TRBV5-1	CASSLEGGVVTQYF	TGCGCCAGCAGCTTGGAAGGGGGAGTGGTTACGCAGTATTTT
TRBJ1-2	-	-	TRBV12-3/TRBV12-4	CASSRDFSGYTF	TGTGCCAGCAGCCGGGACTTCTCTGGCTACACCTTC
TRBJ2-3	-	TRBD2	TRBV6-5	CASFGSGGTDTQYF	TGTGCCAGCTTCGGGAGCGGGGGGACAGATACGCAGTATTTT
TRBJ2-2	-	-	TRBV24-1	CATSDVGLSASGELFF	TGTGCCACCAGTGATGTCGGACTATCGGCTTCGGGGGAGCTGTTTTTT